These 6 T cell receptor beta chains were all obtained from the same sample, sequenced in a study of blood T cell repertoires in COVID-19. The table came from immunoSEQ multiplex PCR; TCRdb's copy has only in-frame clones and leaves some out. The sample lists roughly 250,000 clones, around 90% occurring once. Sequenced sample: PBMCs or T cells enriched from blood (not recorded which). The receptors shown here come from a woman in her late teens or twenties who had recovered from COVID-19.

CDR3 nucleotide sequence: TGTGCCAGCAGTTTATTGGGTAGCAAGGAAAGGAGGAACGAGCAGTACTTC. Protein: CASSLLGSKERRNEQYF. This rearrangement joins TRBV28 to TRBJ2-7; possible D gene TRBD2, 5 bases. V lost 1 base, J lost 5 bases, and 21 bases lay in between. Per the germline V gene, CDR1 is MDHEN and CDR2 is SYDVKM. CDR3 length: 17 residues.

V and J are TRBV12-5 and TRBJ1-5; D gene uncertain. CDR1 LGHNT and CDR2 FRNRAP come from the germline V gene. The length of the CDR3 is 12 residues. The V end was cut by 2 bases, the J end by 5 bases, with 4 bases between. The CDR3, as DNA: TGTGCTAGTGGTTTGCAGGATCAGCCCCAGCATTTT. Translation: CASGLQDQPQHF.

The chain employs TRBV6-2 or TRBV6-3 and TRBJ2-7; D is possibly TRBD1 (5 bases). Germline V lookup: CDR1 MNHEY, CDR2 SVGEGT. The germline V and J ends were trimmed by 2 bases and 2 bases, with 7 bases remaining between them. The CDR3 length is 13 residues. The CDR3 DNA reads as TGTGCCAGCAGTTACCGACAGACCTACGAGCAGTACTTC. This gives the protein CASSYRQTYEQYF.

The CDR3 region is CASSPPGQNSGANVLTF. As DNA, the CDR3 is TGTGCCAGCAGTCCCCCGGGACAAAACTCTGGGGCCAACGTCCTGACTTTC. The chain couples TRBV3-1 (or the pseudogene TRBV3-2) to TRBJ2-6; tentatively, D is TRBD1 (6 bases). CDR3 size: 17 residues. The germline V gene has CDR1 LGHDT and CDR2 YNNKEL (reference sequence). Trimming removed 6 bases from V and 0 bases from J, with 15 bases in between.

This chain uses TRBV2 with TRBJ2-4, with 8 bases lining up with TRBD1. Looked up from germline, CDR1 is SNHLY and CDR2 is FYNNEI. The CDR3 loop spans 14 amino acids. The V gene end was trimmed by 7 bases and the J gene end by 1 base; junction bases not matched to a gene: 3. The CDR3 region is CASTGGAAKNIQYF. As DNA, the CDR3 is TGTGCCAGCACAGGGGGCGCGGCCAAAAACATTCAGTACTTC.

The genes are TRBV25-1 and TRBJ2-5; 9 bases match TRBD1. V trimming: 5 bases; J trimming: 4 bases; junction bases outside the gene matches: 8. The CDR3 is 15 amino acids. Germline CDR1 reads MGHDK; CDR2 reads SYGVNS. For the CDR3, the DNA is TGTGCCAGCAGTAAACAGGGGGCGATGGGAGAGACCCAGTACTTC. This gives the protein CASSKQGAMGETQYF.